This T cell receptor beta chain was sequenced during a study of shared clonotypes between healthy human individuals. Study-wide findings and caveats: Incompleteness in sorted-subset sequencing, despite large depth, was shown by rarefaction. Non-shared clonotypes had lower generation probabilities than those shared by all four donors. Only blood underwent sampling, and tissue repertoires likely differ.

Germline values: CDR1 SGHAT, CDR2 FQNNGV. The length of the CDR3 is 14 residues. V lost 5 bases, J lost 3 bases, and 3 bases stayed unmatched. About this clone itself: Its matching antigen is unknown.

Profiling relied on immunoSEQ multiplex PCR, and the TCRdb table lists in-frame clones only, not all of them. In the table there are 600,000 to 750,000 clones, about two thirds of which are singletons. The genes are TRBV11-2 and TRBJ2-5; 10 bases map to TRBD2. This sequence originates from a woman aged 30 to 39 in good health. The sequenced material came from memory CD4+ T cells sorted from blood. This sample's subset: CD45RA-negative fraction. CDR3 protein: CASSAGLAEETQYF. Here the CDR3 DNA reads TGTGCCAGCAGCGCCGGACTAGCGGAAGAGACCCAGTACTTC.